Following are 14 T cell receptor beta chains from one sample sequenced in a study of cytomegalovirus exposure and HLA in healthy donors. The study ran its PCR with 60 Vbeta and 13 Jbeta primers. Clones were sequenced by immunoSEQ multiplex PCR, and TCRdb holds only the in-frame ones, with some missing. The repertoire has around 150,000 clones, 76% of them found once; the top ten carry roughly 2%. Source material: PBMCs. These receptors were collected from a woman in her thirties or forties in good health and CMV-seronegative.

This clone occurred a few times. V is TRBV6-5 and J is TRBJ2-7; D is ambiguous. Germline assignment: CDR1 MNHEY and CDR2 SVGAGI. Trimming pared 4 bases from V and 2 bases from J, leaving 3 bases between. This CDR3 is 11 amino acids long. In DNA form, the CDR3 reads TGTGCCAGCAGTTCCACCTACGAGCAGTACTTC. Protein: CASSSTYEQYF.

This clone was detected only a few times. The chain carries TRBV15 and TRBJ2-7; 10 bases line up with TRBD1. V was clipped by 8 bases and J by 5 bases; unmatched bases: 3. Germline V gene sequence: CDR1 LNHNV, CDR2 YYDKDF (reference sequence). The CDR3 has 12 residues. CDR3 sequence reads: CATRDRGHEQYF. As DNA, the CDR3 is TGTGCCACCCGGGACAGGGGACACGAGCAGTACTTC.

J is TRBJ1-5 and V is TRBV19, with D maybe TRBD1 (5 bases). Germline assignment: CDR1 LNHDA and CDR2 SQIVND (reference sequence). V was clipped by 2 bases and J by 0 bases, with 17 bases between them. CDR3 length equals 18 residues. The CDR3 sequence is CASSIWAGRGYSNQPQHF. DNA for the CDR3: TGTGCCAGTAGTATATGGGCCGGGAGGGGATATAGCAATCAGCCCCAGCATTTT.

This clone has only one observation. V is TRBV6-6 and J is TRBJ1-2; TRBD1 matches 10 bases. J lost 4 bases, V lost 6 bases, and 11 bases had no gene match. The CDR3 extends over 16 amino acids. Germline assignment: CDR1 MNHNY and CDR2 SVGAGI (reference sequence). DNA of the CDR3: TGTGCCAGCAGCCGCGTCGACAGGGGGCGAGGCTATGGCTACACCTTC. This gives the protein CASSRVDRGRGYGYTF.

The V call is TRBV21-1, the J call TRBJ1-3; TRBD1, as called in the table, went unchecked against the DNA. TRBV21-1 is a known pseudogene. The CDR3 runs 15 residues. As DNA, the CDR3 is TGTGCCAGCAGCTCGGACAGGCCCTCTGGAAACACCATATATTTT. Translation gives CASSSDRPSGNTIYF.

The chain combines TRBV28 with TRBJ2-2; 7 bases map to TRBD1. CDR1 MDHEN and CDR2 SYDVKM come from the germline V gene. This CDR3 has 15 residues. The V and J ends lost 4 bases and 0 bases, in that order; junction bases with no gene match: 2. The CDR3 here is CASSSGTANTGELFF. DNA for the CDR3: TGTGCCAGCAGTTCCGGGACAGCGAACACCGGGGAGCTGTTTTTT.

This chain uses TRBV5-6 with TRBJ1-2; D unclear. Germline CDR1 reads SGHDT; CDR2 reads YYEEEE. V lost 3 bases and J lost 9, with 12 bases in between. The CDR3 runs to 12 residues. CDR3: CASSSLGGRYTF. DNA of the CDR3: TGTGCCAGCAGCTCCCTAGGAGGCCGCTACACCTTC.

The rearrangement uses TRBV11-2 and TRBJ1-2; D call uncertain. Germline assignment: CDR1 SGHAT and CDR2 FQNNGV. Trimming took 2 bases from V and 4 from J, leaving 14 bases between them. The CDR3 is made up of 15 amino acids. The CDR3 reads CASSLSSRVIYGYTF. CDR3 DNA sequence: TGTGCCAGCAGCTTAAGCTCTCGGGTCATCTATGGCTACACCTTC.

The rearrangement uses TRBV14 and TRBJ2-7, with D uncertain. V lost 0 bases, J lost 3 bases, and 15 bases lay in between. Germline V gives CDR1 SGHDN, CDR2 FVKESK. This CDR3 contains 16 residues. CDR3 bases: TGTGCCAGCAGCCAAGATTTATGGCTTCTGAACTACGAGCAGTACTTC. As protein: CASSQDLWLLNYEQYF.

The V gene is TRBV6-1, the J gene TRBJ1-2; no firm D call. There are 15 residues in the CDR3. Germline V gene sequence: CDR1 MNHNS, CDR2 SASEGT. The V end lost 5 bases, the J end lost 4 bases, and 17 bases lay between the germline ends. CDR3 sequence: CASSSPVAPFYGYTF. For the CDR3, the DNA is TGTGCCAGCAGTTCTCCGGTCGCCCCCTTCTATGGCTACACCTTC.

This chain links TRBV6-5 with TRBJ2-7; 7 positions match TRBD2. The length of the CDR3 is 15 residues. Germline loops: CDR1 MNHEY, CDR2 SVGAGI. With 5 bases clipped from V and 9 bases from J, the junction kept 16 bases outside the gene matches. The CDR3 nucleotides read TGTGCCAGCAGTAAAACGGGACTACGTGATCGGGTGCAGTACTTC. Translated: CASSKTGLRDRVQYF.

The chain couples TRBV28 to TRBJ1-1; D gene ambiguous. The CDR3 runs 11 residues. V dropped 5 bases and J dropped 5 bases, with 6 bases sitting between them. Germline CDR1 and CDR2: MDHEN and SYDVKM. CDR3 protein: CASSNSTEAFF. DNA for the CDR3: TGTGCCAGCAGTAATTCGACTGAAGCTTTCTTT.

This clone showed up just a few times. The J gene is TRBJ1-5, the V gene TRBV10-2; D not certain. The CDR3 has 13 residues. V was pared by 5 bases and J by 2 bases, with 7 bases between. Per germline, CDR1 WSHSY and CDR2 SAAADI. Written as DNA, the CDR3 is TGCGCCAGCAGTTCGGGAGGCAATCAGCCCCAGCATTTT. The encoded protein is CASSSGGNQPQHF.

V is TRBV5-1 and J is TRBJ2-2; D may be TRBD2 (6 bases). The length of the CDR3 is 16 residues. Looked up from germline, CDR1 is SGHRS and CDR2 is YFSETQ. The V end was cut by 4 bases, the J end by 2 bases, with 15 bases between. CDR3 sequence: CASSPGPGVNTGELFF. The CDR3 DNA reads TGCGCCAGCAGCCCTGGCCCGGGGGTTAACACCGGGGAGCTGTTTTTT.